This T cell receptor (beta chain) was recorded in a study of shared clonotypes between healthy human individuals. With V trimmed by 3 bases and J by 0 bases, 2 bases remained unmatched. Germline V CDR1 and CDR2: SNHLY, FYNNEI. This CDR3 spans 15 amino acids. Data came from immunoSEQ multiplex PCR; TCRdb stores just in-frame clones and leaves some out. The sample consists of 2 million to 2.5 million clones, over 85% of them appearing once. CD4+ cells underwent separation, giving CD45RA+ naive and CD45RA-negative memory subsets. The J gene is TRBJ2-5, the V gene TRBV2; 9 bases match TRBD2. This sequence was found in a man aged 18-30 years in good health. Some clones in this sample may be carry-over from other donors' samples. The source material was naive CD4+ T cells from PBMCs. Sample subset: CD45RA+ positively selected. The CDR3 DNA reads TGTGCCAGCAGTGATAGACTAGCGGACCAAGAGACCCAGTACTTC. This sequence encodes CASSDRLADQETQYF.